The 32 T cell receptor beta chains listed next were all sequenced from one sample in a study of blood T cell repertoires in COVID-19. Clones were read by immunoSEQ multiplex PCR, and TCRdb kept only the in-frame ones, dropping some. The top ten hold more than 0.95% of the sample, which has 350,000 to 400,000 clones, 88% seen once. Sequencing input: PBMCs or T cells enriched from blood (not recorded which). These receptors originate from a woman younger than 30 who had recovered from COVID-19.

CDR3 region: CSVETGGASAGNTIYF. Here the CDR3 DNA reads TGCAGCGTCGAAACAGGCGGGGCGTCAGCTGGAAACACCATATATTTT. This chain links TRBV29-1 with TRBJ1-3; D possibly corresponds to TRBD1 (5 bases). The length of the CDR3 is 16 residues. CDR1 SQVTM and CDR2 ANQGSEA come from the germline V gene. The V end lost 6 bases, the J end lost 2 bases, and 20 bases lay between the germline ends.

The V gene is TRBV6-4, the J gene TRBJ1-6; D is uncertain. V was trimmed by 3 bases and J by 12 bases, leaving 12 bases between them. CDR3 length: 13 residues. Germline CDR1 and CDR2: MRHNA and SNTAGT. CDR3 amino acids: CASSETPYLPLHF. The CDR3 region has the DNA TGTGCCAGCAGTGAGACTCCGTATTTACCCCTCCACTTT.

The chain joins TRBV2 to TRBJ1-2; D is ambiguous. The CDR3 spans 16 residues. Trimming took 6 bases from V and 0 from J, leaving 17 bases between them. CDR1 and CDR2 (germline): SNHLY, FYNNEI. CDR3 region: CASSPIVGEANYGYTF. DNA of the CDR3: TGTGCCAGCAGCCCCATAGTTGGGGAGGCTAACTATGGCTACACCTTC. Full variable domain (outside the CDR3, taken from reference TRBV2 and TRBJ1-2): EPEVTQTPSHQVTQMGQEVILRCVPISNHLYFYWYRQILGQKVEFLVSFYNNEISEKSEIFDDQFSVERPDGSNFTLKIRSTKLEDSAMYFCASSPIVGEANYGYTFGSGTRLTVV.

This chain's CDR3 is CASRPPRGRETEAFF. The DNA for the CDR3 is TGTGCCAGCAGGCCACCCAGGGGGCGAGAGACTGAAGCTTTCTTT. The chain uses TRBV5-4 and TRBJ1-1; TRBD1 agrees at 8 bases. J lost 5 bases, V lost 5 bases, and 11 bases had no gene match. Germline-derived CDR1 and CDR2 are SGHNT and YYREEE (reference sequence). The CDR3 has 15 amino acids.

This clone was seen only once. The V and J genes are TRBV30 and TRBJ2-1; TRBD2 aligns across 7 bases. In germline, CDR1 is GTSNPN, CDR2 SVGIG (reference sequence). The trim removed 3 bases at V and 13 bases at J, leaving 9 bases unmatched. The CDR3 extends over 12 amino acids. The CDR3 bases are TGTGCCTGGAGCCCGCAACCGGGGGGACAGTTCTTC. Protein: CAWSPQPGGQFF.

V gene TRBV12-5 combines with J gene TRBJ2-5; D is unresolved. Trimming stripped 3 bases from V and 5 bases from J, with 16 bases between. This CDR3 comprises 15 residues. CDR1 and CDR2 (germline): LGHNT, FRNRAP. The CDR3 protein is CASGFYPRRRETQYF. Written as DNA, the CDR3 is TGTGCTAGTGGTTTTTATCCCCGTCGCAGGGAGACCCAGTACTTC.

The V call is TRBV4-1, the J call TRBJ1-2; TRBD1 is a possible D gene (5 bases). The germline V and J ends were trimmed by 0 bases and 5 bases, with 13 bases remaining between them. Germline CDR1 is MGHRA and CDR2 is YSYEKL. The CDR3 has 15 amino acids. This CDR3 reads CASSQDLAGWYGYTF. The CDR3 region has the DNA TGCGCCAGCAGCCAAGATCTCGCAGGGTGGTATGGCTACACCTTC.

The genes are TRBV6-6 and TRBJ2-3, with a weak D call TRBD1 (5 bases). The V end lost 8 bases, the J end lost 1 base, and 13 bases lay between the germline ends. This CDR3 is 14 amino acids long. Germline V gives CDR1 MNHNY, CDR2 SVGAGI (reference sequence). CDR3 in amino acids: CASGVGPGTDTQYF. The CDR3 nucleotides are TGTGCCAGCGGGGTGGGGCCGGGCACAGATACGCAGTATTTT.

This clone has a single count. This rearrangement joins TRBV28 to TRBJ2-7; 10 bases are a match to TRBD1. CDR3 length: 15 residues. V trimming: 4 bases; J trimming: 6 bases; junction bases outside the gene matches: 9. Germline V gene data show CDR1 as MDHEN and CDR2 as SYDVKM. The CDR3 is CASSSTGTGASEQYF. Written as DNA, the CDR3 is TGTGCCAGCAGTTCGACCGGGACAGGGGCCAGCGAGCAGTACTTC.

The V gene is TRBV19, the J gene TRBJ1-5; 9 nucleotides line up with TRBD1. J was trimmed by 7 bases and V by 3 bases; bases with no gene match: 7. In germline, CDR1 is LNHDA, CDR2 SQIVND (reference sequence). This CDR3 has 15 residues. CDR3 nucleotide sequence: TGTGCCAGTAGTATTACGCGACAGGGGGGGCAGCCCCAGCATTTT. It codes for CASSITRQGGQPQHF.

This clone was seen just once. The chain couples TRBV13 to TRBJ2-1, with 8 positions matching TRBD1. Trimming removed 2 bases from V and 2 bases from J; junction bases left unmatched: 5. Per germline, CDR1 PRHDT and CDR2 FYEKMQ (reference sequence). The CDR3 is 16 amino acids. CDR3 sequence reads: CASSLLAGGAYNEQFF. CDR3 nucleotide sequence: TGTGCCAGCAGCTTATTGGCAGGGGGCGCCTACAATGAGCAGTTCTTC.

The V gene is TRBV28, the J gene TRBJ2-5; 9 nucleotides agree with TRBD2. The V segment lost 9 bases and the J segment 4 bases; nucleotides outside the gene matches: 12. Germline loops: CDR1 MDHEN, CDR2 SYDVKM. CDR3 length equals 15 residues. CDR3 amino acids: CASGYSGGRIETQYF. CDR3 DNA: TGTGCCAGTGGGTATAGCGGGGGTAGGATAGAGACCCAGTACTTC.

The chain links TRBV13 to TRBJ2-5, with 8 positions matching TRBD2. The CDR3 totals 16 residues. Germline-derived CDR1 and CDR2 are PRHDT and FYEKMQ (reference sequence). With 1 base clipped from V and 1 base from J, the junction kept 5 bases outside the gene matches. CDR3: CASSLEVGGAQETQYF. The CDR3 DNA sequence: TGTGCCAGCAGCTTAGAGGTCGGGGGGGCCCAAGAGACCCAGTACTTC.

The V call is TRBV9, the J call TRBJ1-6; 7 bases match TRBD1. This CDR3 is built from 17 residues. V lost 3 bases to trimming and J lost 10 bases; unmatched junction nucleotides: 16. Germline lookup yields CDR1 SGDLS and CDR2 YYNGEE. The DNA for the CDR3 is TGTGCCAGCAGCGCTCCCGGGACAGACCCTCGAGGCTCACCCCTCCACTTT. It specifies CASSAPGTDPRGSPLHF.

The J gene is TRBJ2-2, the V gene TRBV6-5; tentatively, D is TRBD1 (5 bases). The germline V gene encodes CDR1 MNHEY and CDR2 SVGAGI. Trimming took 8 bases from V and 6 from J, leaving 19 bases between them. The CDR3 totals 15 residues. CDR3 nucleotide sequence: TGTGCCAGCTCCTGGGCAGGGCGAGTCGCCGGGGAGCTGTTTTTT. It specifies CASSWAGRVAGELFF.

This chain links TRBV3-1 (or the pseudogene TRBV3-2) with TRBJ2-3, with TRBD2 matching 13 bases. The V segment lost 0 bases and the J segment 5 bases; nucleotides outside the gene matches: 8. The germline V gene has CDR1 LGHDT and CDR2 YNNKEL (reference sequence). The CDR3 totals 18 residues. In DNA, the CDR3 is TGTGCCAGCAGCCAAGATAGGACTAGCGGGGGCCCCCGAGATACGCAGTATTTT. Translating it yields CASSQDRTSGGPRDTQYF.

The chain uses TRBV10-3 and TRBJ2-3; 7 positions match TRBD1. The germline gives CDR1 ENHRY, CDR2 SYGVKD. The ends lost 5 bases at V and 3 bases at J; junction bases unmatched: 11. This CDR3 comprises 16 residues. The CDR3 here is CAISPHGTEITDTQYF. The CDR3 nucleotides read TGTGCCATCAGTCCCCACGGGACAGAAATTACAGATACGCAGTATTTT.

The genes are TRBV28 and TRBJ1-2; D is possibly TRBD1 (6 bases). The V gene's germline CDR1 is MDHEN and CDR2 SYDVKM. V lost 8 bases and J 4 bases, leaving 14 bases between the germline ends. The CDR3 loop spans 13 amino acids. The CDR3 loop reads CASLGGRSYGYTF. The CDR3 nucleotides read TGTGCCAGCCTTGGGGGCAGGTCCTATGGCTACACCTTC.

The chain employs TRBV10-3 and TRBJ2-7, with 8 bases fitting TRBD1. Germline-derived CDR1 and CDR2 are ENHRY and SYGVKD. The junction had 4 bases not matched to a gene; V was cut back by 4 bases and J by 2 bases. This CDR3 has 14 residues. CDR3 region: CAISGDRPAYEQYF. The CDR3 DNA follows: TGTGCCATCAGTGGGGACAGGCCTGCCTACGAGCAGTACTTC.

V usage is TRBV4-1 and J usage is TRBJ1-1, with D perhaps matching TRBD1 (5 bases). CDR3 length: 15 residues. CDR1 is MGHRA, CDR2 YSYEKL, per germline. The V gene lost 2 bases and the J gene lost 1 base, with 11 bases spanning the gap. CDR3 region: CASSQKGLGNTEAFF. CDR3 DNA sequence: TGCGCCAGCAGCCAAAAGGGGTTGGGGAACACTGAAGCTTTCTTT.

CDR3 sequence reads: CATMTGMNTGELFF. DNA for the CDR3: TGTGCCACAATGACAGGGATGAACACCGGGGAGCTGTTTTTT. The chain joins TRBV24-1 to TRBJ2-2; TRBD1 matches at 7 bases. The CDR3 extends over 14 amino acids. V shed 10 bases and J 1 base; nucleotides not matched to a gene: 5. Germline V gene data show CDR1 as KGHDR and CDR2 as SFDVKD.

This clone was counted a single time. The V call is TRBV4-2, the J call TRBJ1-5, with a possible D match to TRBD1 (5 bases). Germline values: CDR1 LGHNA, CDR2 YNFKEQ. The CDR3 sequence is 15 residues long. V was pared by 1 base and J by 3 bases, with 10 bases between. The CDR3 DNA reads as TGTGCCAGCAGCCAAGTAGCGGGGGACAATCAGCCCCAGCATTTT. This translates into CASSQVAGDNQPQHF.

V is TRBV27 and J is TRBJ1-6, with 11 bases identical to TRBD1. J was trimmed by 7 bases and V by 7 bases; bases with no gene match: 6. CDR1 and CDR2 from the germline V gene are MNHEY and SMNVEV (reference sequence). The CDR3 has 15 residues. DNA for the CDR3: TGTGCCAGCACCCAAGGACAGGGGGCGAATTCACCCCTCCACTTT. Its protein product is CASTQGQGANSPLHF.

The chain couples TRBV30 to TRBJ1-5; 7 nucleotides match TRBD1. Germline assignment: CDR1 GTSNPN and CDR2 SVGIG (reference sequence). V trimming: 5 bases; J trimming: 3 bases; junction bases outside the gene matches: 1. The length of the CDR3 is 12 residues. DNA of the CDR3: TGTGCCTGGGGGACAGTCAATCAGCCCCAGCATTTT. Translated: CAWGTVNQPQHF.

The rearrangement uses TRBV4-2 and TRBJ1-5; weak D call: TRBD1 (6 bases). CDR1 is LGHNA and CDR2 is YNFKEQ in the germline V gene. This CDR3 has 17 residues. Trimming removed 4 bases at V and 1 base at J, with 17 bases between. The DNA for the CDR3 is TGTGCCAGCAGCCTCAAAATGATGGGGGCAAGCAATCAGCCCCAGCATTTT. The encoded protein is CASSLKMMGASNQPQHF.

This clone was counted between two and nine times. V usage is TRBV4-1 and J usage is TRBJ2-7; maybe TRBD1 (5 bases). This CDR3 comprises 16 residues. Between the trimmed V and J ends, which lost 1 base and 3 bases, there was a span of 16 bases. Germline-derived CDR1 and CDR2 are MGHRA and YSYEKL. The CDR3 DNA reads TGCGCCAGCAGCCAAGCGGCTGGGGCTCTTAGCTACGAGCAGTACTTC. It translates to CASSQAAGALSYEQYF.

Only one count was recorded for this clone. The V gene is TRBV7-2, the J gene TRBJ1-2; TRBD1 agrees at 10 bases. V gave up 5 bases and J gave up 6 bases; unmatched junction bases: 3. This CDR3 has 13 residues. Looked up from germline, CDR1 is SGHTA and CDR2 is FQGNSA. CDR3: CASSRDRGNGYTF. The CDR3 nucleotides are TGTGCCAGCAGCCGGGACAGGGGAAATGGCTACACCTTC.

This chain joins TRBV27 and TRBJ1-1, with a weak D call TRBD1 (6 bases). The CDR3 length is 17 residues. Germline V lookup: CDR1 MNHEY, CDR2 SMNVEV (reference sequence). The V end lost 5 bases, the J end lost 0 bases, and 19 bases lay between the germline ends. The CDR3 coding sequence is TGTGCCAGCAGTGTTATAGGCCGAGACAGGTTGAACACTGAAGCTTTCTTT. Its protein product is CASSVIGRDRLNTEAFF.

V and J are TRBV5-5 and TRBJ1-5; D not resolved. V lost 1 base and J 0 bases, leaving 11 bases between the germline ends. CDR3 length: 16 amino acids. Germline V CDR1 and CDR2: SGHKS, YYEKEE (reference sequence). CDR3 loop: CASSLMEGYSNQPQHF. The CDR3 nucleotides are TGTGCCAGCAGCTTGATGGAGGGCTATAGCAATCAGCCCCAGCATTTT.

The gene calls are TRBV9 and TRBJ2-6, with 7 bases matching TRBD1. CDR3 length: 18 amino acids. V trimming: 3 bases; J trimming: 2 bases; junction bases outside the gene matches: 11. Germline V CDR1 and CDR2: SGDLS, YYNGEE. CDR3 bases: TGTGCCAGCAGCGGGGTAGGGACAGACGGAACTGGGGCCAACGTCCTGACTTTC. This codes for CASSGVGTDGTGANVLTF.

The chain links TRBV27 to TRBJ1-1; tentatively, D is TRBD1 (6 bases). V was clipped by 4 bases and J by 1 base, with 13 bases between them. From germline, CDR1 is MNHEY and CDR2 SMNVEV (reference sequence). The CDR3 extends over 15 amino acids. The CDR3 DNA reads as TGTGCCAGCAGTTGGTGGACAGATTCGAACACTGAAGCTTTCTTT. This encodes CASSWWTDSNTEAFF.

The V and J genes are TRBV19 and TRBJ1-5; maybe TRBD1 (6 bases). V dropped 2 bases and J dropped 7 bases, with 15 bases sitting between them. The length of the CDR3 is 15 residues. The germline V gene has CDR1 LNHDA and CDR2 SQIVND (reference sequence). The CDR3 reads CASSISSTGRQPQHF. As DNA, the CDR3 is TGTGCCAGTAGTATAAGTTCCACAGGGAGACAGCCCCAGCATTTT.